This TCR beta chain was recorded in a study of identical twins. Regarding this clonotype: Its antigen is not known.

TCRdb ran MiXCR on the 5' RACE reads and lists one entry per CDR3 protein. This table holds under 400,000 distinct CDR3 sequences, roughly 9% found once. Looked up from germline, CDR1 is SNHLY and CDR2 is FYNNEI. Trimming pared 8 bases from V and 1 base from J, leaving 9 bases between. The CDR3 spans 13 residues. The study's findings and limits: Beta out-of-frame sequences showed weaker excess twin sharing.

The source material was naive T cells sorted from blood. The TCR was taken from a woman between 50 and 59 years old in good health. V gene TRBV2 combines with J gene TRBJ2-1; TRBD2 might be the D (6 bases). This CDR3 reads CASERESYNEQFF. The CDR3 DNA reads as TGTGCCAGCGAACGGGAGTCCTACAATGAGCAGTTCTTC.